Reported below is one T cell receptor beta chain. The antigen is unknown. Stated time point: week 23, last vaccination. A 20-mer mutant IDH1 peptide at 300 ug was injected subcutaneously with topical imiquimod. The astrocytomas were IDH1-mutant, ATRX-negative, and WHO grade 3 or 4. The sample originates from a study of a mutant IDH1 vaccine in newly diagnosed glioma. Study overall: Vaccinations were initiated 4-6 weeks following radiotherapy alone, or were given together with temozolomide cycles.

This CDR3 comprises 14 residues. The ends were cut back, 0 bases at V and 9 bases at J, with 12 bases in the middle. The germline V gene has CDR1 LGHNA and CDR2 YSLEER. Some clones are missing from TCRdb's copy, which holds only in-frame ones; the method was immunoSEQ multiplex PCR. The repertoire has tens of thousands of clones, roughly 84% of them found once; the top ten carry about 14%. General observations from the study: Overall, 80% to 95% of patients had vaccine-induced immune responses.

The chain joins TRBV4-3 to TRBJ2-1, with a weak D call TRBD2 (6 bases). The clonotype originates from a man between 18 and 29 years old with glioma. The specimen was PBMCs, collected from a glioma patient whose treatment included an IDH1 peptide vaccine. The DNA of the CDR3 is TGCGCCAGCAGCCAAGATCAGGAGGGGACTGAGCAGTTCTTC. It translates to CASSQDQEGTEQFF.